This TCR beta chain derives from a study of cytomegalovirus exposure and HLA in healthy donors. Study conclusions and caveats: Most TCRs appeared rarely, but some public TCRs recurred in many donors. Reported results showed that the classifier diagnosed cytomegalovirus status with high specificity and sensitivity.

CDR1 and CDR2 from the germline V gene are SGHNT and YYREEE (reference sequence). The CDR3 contains 14 residues. V shed 4 bases and J 2 bases; nucleotides not matched to a gene: 5. Sequencing was performed with immunoSEQ multiplex PCR; in TCRdb, only in-frame clones are kept and a portion is missing. The sample yields 150,000 to 170,000 clones, 75% to 90% seen once. Of note for this clone: Its antigen is unknown.

Among the 110 or so subjects of the validation cohort, separate from the 666-subject first cohort, were the donors. V gene TRBV5-4 combines with J gene TRBJ2-7, with 8 nucleotides matching TRBD2. The source material was PBMCs. The TCR originated in a man aged 18 to 29 in good health and CMV-seropositive. The DNA of the CDR3 is TGTGCCAGCAGCCCCGGGACTAGGCCCTACGAGCAGTACTTC. Protein: CASSPGTRPYEQYF.